Listed below are T cell receptor beta chains from one sample, sequenced in a study of chemoradiotherapy in HPV16-positive cancers. The repertoire was sequenced with immunoSEQ multiplex PCR; TCRdb's copy has only in-frame clones and lacks some. The sample holds more than 6,000 clones; more than 70% are singletons and the top ten take roughly 3.7%. Sequencing used tumor tissue, obtained from a patient who underwent chemoradiotherapy. The receptors here all came from a human donor with HPV-associated anogenital cancer. Each CDR3 is given with its conserved first and last residue. Some rows mark clone size as missing; the rest say once, few, many or name a class of expanded clone.

J,V,size,CDR3
TRBJ1-3,TRBV5-8,.,CASSFPGNTIYF
TRBJ2-5,TRBV5-1,.,CASSLSGFQETQYF
TRBJ2-2,TRBV7-3,few,CASSLRRASNTGELFF
TRBJ1-6,TRBV2,.,CASRQDLGSPLHF
TRBJ2-3,TRBV7-9,.,CASSSQGFGTDTQYF
TRBJ1-6,TRBV2,.,CASSQDSNSPLHF
TRBJ1-5,TRBV28,.,CASSRRQGRGQPQHF
TRBJ2-7,TRBV7-9,.,CASSSGQHEQYF
TRBJ2-1,TRBV29-1,.,CSVEELGGPSSYNEQFF
TRBJ2-3,TRBV5-4,.,CASSTRTGGTDTQYF
TRBJ1-2,TRBV5-4,.,CASSLQDSTNYGYTF
TRBJ1-1,TRBV6-5,.,CASRLGTAAEAFF
TRBJ1-3,TRBV19,.,CASSTQGAGGNTIYF
TRBJ1-1,TRBV10-3,once,CAIGTMNTEAFF
TRBJ1-1,TRBV7-9,.,CASTLDRGNTNTEAFF
TRBJ2-7,TRBV12-5,.,CASGLGPTPHEQYF
TRBJ2-2,TRBV7-3,.,CASSLSGSSTGELFF
TRBJ1-2,TRBV2,.,CASSKVRTGDGYTF
TRBJ1-1,TRBV29-1,.,CSAWDGDTEAFF
TRBJ1-5,TRBV19,.,CASSPLGALSNQPQHF
TRBJ1-5,TRBV19,.,CASSPRDREDQPQHF
TRBJ2-7,TRBV5-1,.,CASSLVGKSSYEQYF
TRBJ2-7,TRBV5-8,.,CASSLARGAITYEQYF
TRBJ1-4,TRBV29-1,.,CSVETGARDEKLFF
TRBJ2-1,TRBV29-1,.,CSVETRDSYNEQFF
TRBJ1-1,TRBV7-2,.,CASSPPGQMNTEAFF